One and the same sample provided the 9 T cell receptor beta chains below, sequenced in a study of blood T cell repertoires in COVID-19. Libraries were prepared by immunoSEQ multiplex PCR; TCRdb keeps only in-frame clonotypes and omits some of them. The data hold some 90,000 clones, with nearly 90% observed a single time. Sample: peripheral blood. All receptors derive from a woman aged 80 or older with active or convalescent COVID-19.

V is TRBV29-1 and J is TRBJ1-1, with a possible D match to TRBD1 (6 bases). Germline V lookup: CDR1 SQVTM, CDR2 ANQGSEA. This CDR3 comprises 12 residues. Trimming removed 7 bases at V and 1 base at J, with 10 bases between. CDR3 residues: CSGKTGNTEAFF. The DNA for the CDR3 is TGCAGCGGTAAGACAGGGAACACTGAAGCTTTCTTT. Supplemented by reference TRBV29-1 and TRBJ1-1, the full variable domain reads SAVISQKPSRDICQRGTSLTIQCQVDSQVTMMFWYRQQPGQSLTLIATANQGSEATYESGFVIDKFPISRPNLTFSTLTVSNMSPEDSSIYLCSGKTGNTEAFFGQGTRLTVV.

V usage is TRBV28 and J usage is TRBJ1-1; 7 nucleotides agree with TRBD1. The CDR3 length is 13 residues. The ends lost 10 bases at V and 1 base at J; junction bases unmatched: 6. Germline values: CDR1 MDHEN, CDR2 SYDVKM. The CDR3 DNA reads TGTGCCATCTTCGACAGGGCGAACACTGAAGCTTTCTTT. Translation: CAIFDRANTEAFF.

The rearrangement uses TRBV6-5 and TRBJ2-7; 10 positions match TRBD1. V lost 8 bases, J lost 7 bases, and 11 bases stayed unmatched. This CDR3 is 14 amino acids long. Looked up from germline, CDR1 is MNHEY and CDR2 is SVGAGI. The CDR3: CASPPGQGFGEQYF. CDR3 sequence (DNA): TGTGCCAGCCCCCCGGGACAGGGGTTTGGGGAGCAGTACTTC.

V usage is TRBV2 and J usage is TRBJ2-7; D unresolved. CDR1 is SNHLY and CDR2 is FYNNEI in the germline V gene. The CDR3 totals 14 residues. V lost 3 bases and J lost 0, with 9 bases in between. The CDR3 DNA reads as TGTGCCAGCAGTGAGATGAGCGTCTCCTACGAGCAGTACTTC. Its protein product is CASSEMSVSYEQYF.

This clone was counted once. The chain recombines TRBV3-1 (or the pseudogene TRBV3-2) with TRBJ1-5; 10 bases line up with TRBD1. CDR3 length equals 19 residues. Germline CDR1 reads LGHDT; CDR2 reads YNNKEL (reference sequence). The J segment lost 4 bases and the V segment lost 0 bases, leaving 12 bases of the junction unmatched. CDR3 loop: CASSQDVVEWDRGNQPQHF. CDR3 nucleotide sequence: TGTGCCAGCAGCCAAGATGTGGTCGAATGGGACAGGGGTAATCAGCCCCAGCATTTT.

The V gene is TRBV10-3, the J gene TRBJ1-2, with a weak D call TRBD1 (6 bases). Germline CDR1 reads ENHRY; CDR2 reads SYGVKD. Trimming removed 6 bases at V and 3 bases at J, with 14 bases between. The CDR3 consists of 14 residues. The CDR3 DNA is TGTGCCATCAGCGGGACACCGGATTACTATGGCTACACCTTC. Its translation is CAISGTPDYYGYTF.

This clone was seen a handful of times. The chain is built from TRBV3-1 (or the pseudogene TRBV3-2) and TRBJ1-4; D remains ambiguous. The ends were cut back, 5 bases at V and 6 bases at J, with 10 bases in the middle. The CDR3 has 13 amino acids. CDR1 is LGHDT and CDR2 is YNNKEL in the germline V gene (reference sequence). The CDR3 loop is CASSKSGDEKLFF. The CDR3 DNA reads TGTGCCAGCAGCAAAAGCGGGGATGAAAAACTGTTTTTT.

This clone was recorded once. The rearrangement links TRBV9 to TRBJ2-1, with TRBD2 identical over 11 bases. After removal of 3 bases from V and 3 bases from J, the junction contained 5 bases not matched to a gene. Germline CDR1 and CDR2: SGDLS and YYNGEE. The CDR3 covers 16 residues. The CDR3: CASSDSSGRDYNEQFF. The CDR3 DNA reads TGTGCCAGCAGCGACAGTAGCGGGAGGGACTACAATGAGCAGTTCTTC.

The chain recombines TRBV27 with TRBJ2-7; 11 nucleotides agree with TRBD1. Per germline, CDR1 MNHEY and CDR2 SMNVEV (reference sequence). J lost 4 bases, V lost 2 bases, and 10 bases had no gene match. There are 17 residues in the CDR3. CDR3 protein: CASSLRVGTGGEYEQYF. CDR3 sequence (DNA): TGTGCCAGCAGTTTAAGGGTTGGGACAGGGGGGGAATACGAGCAGTACTTC.